The 19 T cell receptor beta chains listed next were all sequenced from one sample in a study of OX40 agonist ivuxolimab in advanced cancers. Generated by immunoSEQ multiplex PCR, the TCRdb table keeps only in-frame clones and is missing some. Among about 70,000 clones, nearly 90% were seen once, and the ten largest hold around 10%. This specimen consisted of CD4+ or CD8+ T cells sorted from blood, obtained in a trial of the OX40 agonist ivuxolimab. All receptors derive from an adult with an advanced solid tumor such as melanoma, head and neck, liver or kidney cancer.

This rearrangement joins TRBV19 to TRBJ2-1; 9 nucleotides align to TRBD1. The CDR3 length is 15 residues. Germline lookup yields CDR1 LNHDA and CDR2 SQIVND (reference sequence). V dropped 3 bases and J dropped 3; count of bases not matched to a gene: 3. The CDR3 nucleotides read TGTGCCAGTAGTATCGGACAGGGGTTCTACAATGAGCAGTTCTTC. Its protein is CASSIGQGFYNEQFF.

The J gene is TRBJ2-7, the V gene TRBV5-1, with 9 bases identical to TRBD1. The CDR3 covers 14 residues. Per the germline V gene, CDR1 is SGHRS and CDR2 is YFSETQ. The V and J ends lost 4 bases and 2 bases, in that order; junction bases with no gene match: 4. The CDR3 region is CASSLWTGAYEQYF. The CDR3 region has the DNA TGCGCCAGCAGCCTGTGGACAGGGGCCTACGAGCAGTACTTC.

The V gene is TRBV7-6, the J gene TRBJ2-3; 11 bases line up with TRBD2. Germline V gives CDR1 SGHVS, CDR2 FNYEAQ. J was trimmed by 5 bases and V by 3 bases; bases with no gene match: 10. The CDR3 runs to 17 residues. CDR3 sequence: CASSLGGTSGRGDTQYF. The DNA of the CDR3 is TGTGCCAGCAGCTTGGGCGGGACTAGCGGACGGGGAGATACGCAGTATTTT.

This chain links TRBV18 with TRBJ1-4; perhaps TRBD1 as D (5 bases). CDR1 KGHSH and CDR2 LQKENI come from the germline V gene. This CDR3 has 13 amino acids. V was clipped by 2 bases and J by 8 bases, with 9 bases between them. CDR3 region: CASSPGAREKLFF. The CDR3 DNA sequence: TGTGCCAGCTCACCAGGGGCGCGCGAAAAACTGTTTTTT.

A single count supports this clone. J is TRBJ2-1 and V is TRBV7-6, with TRBD1 identical over 10 bases. Unmatched junction bases numbered 3, after V lost 1 base and J lost 9 bases. The CDR3 has 14 amino acids. CDR1 SGHVS and CDR2 FNYEAQ come from the germline V gene. The CDR3, as DNA: TGTGCCAGCAGCTTAGGACAGGGGGCGGGTGAGCAGTTCTTC. This codes for CASSLGQGAGEQFF.

This chain connects TRBV11-2 to TRBJ2-1; 11 bases match TRBD2. CDR3 size: 14 residues. Germline CDR1 SGHAT, CDR2 FQNNGV. V dropped 0 bases and J dropped 9; count of bases not matched to a gene: 1. The DNA for the CDR3 is TGTGCCAGCAGCTTAGAAGGGACTAGCGGTGAGCAGTTCTTC. Encoded protein: CASSLEGTSGEQFF.

The CDR3 protein is CASSLEGNYGYTF. The CDR3 DNA reads as TGTGCCAGCAGCTTGGAAGGAAACTATGGCTACACCTTC. This chain uses TRBV5-4 with TRBJ1-2; D not resolved. CDR1 SGHNT and CDR2 YYREEE come from the germline V gene (reference sequence). Trimming took off 0 bases at V and 2 bases at J, with 5 bases between the two ends. CDR3 length: 13 residues.

The chain combines TRBV11-3 with TRBJ2-6, with D hard to call. The CDR3 runs to 16 residues. Germline values: CDR1 SGHNT, CDR2 YENEEA. With 0 bases removed from V and 2 bases from J, the gap between germline ends came to 8 bases. CDR3 sequence reads: CASSLEDGAGANVLTF. DNA for the CDR3: TGTGCCAGCAGCTTAGAGGACGGAGCTGGGGCCAACGTCCTGACTTTC.

This clone occurred once. The gene calls are TRBV29-1 and TRBJ2-1, with D perhaps TRBD1 or TRBD2 (5 bases each). Deletions cut 7 bases from V and 4 bases from J, with 14 bases between. This CDR3 region has 13 residues. Germline V CDR1 and CDR2: SQVTM, ANQGSEA. The CDR3 DNA reads as TGCAGCGCCGGGACCGTCCGATACAATGAGCAGTTCTTC. It specifies CSAGTVRYNEQFF.

V is TRBV20-1 and J is TRBJ2-1, with TRBD1 as a possible D gene (5 bases). Trimming took 3 bases from V and 9 from J, leaving 9 bases between them. The CDR3 has 11 residues. The germline gives CDR1 DFQATT, CDR2 SNEGSKA (reference sequence). The CDR3 bases are TGCAGTGCTAGGCCTAGGGGTGAGCAGTTCTTC. It codes for CSARPRGEQFF.

The chain joins TRBV19 to TRBJ1-3, with 7 bases that match TRBD1. Trimming took 6 bases from V and 2 from J; bases not matched to a gene: 7. CDR1 LNHDA and CDR2 SQIVND come from the germline V gene (reference sequence). The CDR3 is 15 residues long. This CDR3 is CASSRDRDAGNTIYF. In DNA, the CDR3 is TGTGCCAGTAGCCGCGACAGGGACGCTGGAAACACCATATATTTT.

About this clone: Germline and junction disagree at one end, which may indicate a read error. Other DNA sequences in the sample encode the same CDR3. V is TRBV13 and J is TRBJ1-6; 8 bases map to TRBD1. This CDR3 spans 16 amino acids. The germline gives CDR1 PRHDT, CDR2 FYEKMQ (reference sequence). DNA of the CDR3: TGCGCCAGCAGCTTAGGACAGGGCATGGGTAATTCACCCCTCCACTTT. This sequence encodes CASSLGQGMGNSPLHF.

V gene TRBV5-1 combines with J gene TRBJ1-4, with a possible D match to TRBD1 (6 bases). Trimming removed 9 bases at V and 3 bases at J, with 18 bases between. The CDR3 is 15 amino acids. The germline gives CDR1 SGHRS, CDR2 YFSETQ. CDR3 DNA: TGCGCCACCGCGACAGGTATAGCACCTAATGAAAAACTGTTTTTT. Protein product: CATATGIAPNEKLFF. The full variable domain, completed using reference TRBV5-1 and TRBJ1-4, is KAGVTQTPRYLIKTRGQQVTLSCSPISGHRSVSWYQQTPGQGLQFLFEYFSETQRNKGNFPGRFSGRQFSNSRSEMNVSTLELGDSALYLCATATGIAPNEKLFFGSGTQLSVL.

The chain has TRBV14 and TRBJ2-6, with 7 bases aligning to TRBD1. V trimming: 3 bases; J trimming: 0 bases; junction bases outside the gene matches: 8. The CDR3 contains 18 residues. Germline CDR1 reads SGHDN; CDR2 reads FVKESK. In DNA form, the CDR3 reads TGTGCCAGCAGCCAGATGACAGGGCGCCCCTCTGGGGCCAACGTCCTGACTTTC. Its protein product is CASSQMTGRPSGANVLTF.

The V call is TRBV6-1, the J call TRBJ1-3; perhaps TRBD1 as D (6 bases). Between the trimmed V and J ends, which lost 4 bases and 9 bases, there was a span of 13 bases. CDR3 length equals 13 residues. CDR1 is MNHNS and CDR2 is SASEGT in the germline V gene. The CDR3 reads CASSAGTRVTIYF. The DNA for the CDR3 is TGTGCCAGCAGTGCTGGGACACGGGTCACCATATATTTT.

This chain joins TRBV28 and TRBJ1-2, with unresolved D. Germline assignment: CDR1 MDHEN and CDR2 SYDVKM. The CDR3 length is 12 residues. Trimming shortened V by 6 bases and J by 3 bases, and 8 bases separated the two germline ends. The CDR3 DNA is TGTGCCAGCAGGATGTTGCACTATGGCTACACCTTC. Translation gives CASRMLHYGYTF.

The CDR3: CASSQSTGGRNSPLHF. The CDR3 nucleotides read TGTGCCAGCAGTCAATCGACAGGGGGAAGGAATTCACCCCTCCACTTT. This rearrangement joins TRBV28 to TRBJ1-6; 9 bases are shared with TRBD1. V lost 5 bases to trimming and J lost 7 bases; unmatched junction nucleotides: 9. The germline gives CDR1 MDHEN, CDR2 SYDVKM. The CDR3 loop spans 16 amino acids.

This chain connects TRBV11-2 to TRBJ1-5, with 8 bases fitting TRBD1. Germline V lookup: CDR1 SGHAT, CDR2 FQNNGV. V lost 1 base, J lost 4 bases, and 6 bases stayed unmatched. The CDR3 has 16 residues. The CDR3 spells CASSLGGRQGNQPQHF. For the CDR3, the DNA is TGTGCCAGCAGCTTAGGCGGGAGACAGGGGAATCAGCCCCAGCATTTT.

The chain uses TRBV2 and TRBJ2-7; D remains unclear. Germline V gene sequence: CDR1 SNHLY, CDR2 FYNNEI. V shed 7 bases and J shed 7 bases, with 2 bases lying between them. The CDR3 loop spans 8 amino acids. The CDR3 coding sequence is TGTGCCAGCACGGAGCAGTACTTC. Residues: CASTEQYF. The variable domain in full, completed from reference TRBV2 and TRBJ2-7, reads EPEVTQTPSHQVTQMGQEVILRCVPISNHLYFYWYRQILGQKVEFLVSFYNNEISEKSEIFDDQFSVERPDGSNFTLKIRSTKLEDSAMYFCASTEQYFGPGTRLTVT.